These 17 T cell receptor beta chains came from one sample sequenced in a study of cytomegalovirus exposure and HLA in healthy donors. PCR employed 60 Vbeta and 13 Jbeta primers. Libraries were prepared by immunoSEQ multiplex PCR; TCRdb keeps only in-frame clonotypes and omits some of them. The table shows 90,000 to 120,000 clones, with around 82% occurring only once. Sequenced material: PBMCs. Source of these receptors: a woman aged 40 to 50 in good health and CMV-seronegative.

The genes are TRBV7-2 and TRBJ2-7, with 8 positions matching TRBD2. The V gene end was trimmed by 5 bases and the J gene end by 3 bases; junction bases not matched to a gene: 9. Per germline, CDR1 SGHTA and CDR2 FQGNSA. CDR3 length: 15 residues. The CDR3 spells CASSLRLAGGYEQYF. The DNA for the CDR3 is TGTGCCAGCAGCCTACGATTGGCGGGAGGCTACGAGCAGTACTTC.

The genes are TRBV5-1 and TRBJ2-1, with 10 nucleotides matching TRBD2. The CDR3 spans 15 residues. V was clipped by 0 bases and J by 8 bases; unmatched bases: 5. Germline values: CDR1 SGHRS, CDR2 YFSETQ. CDR3 DNA: TGCGCCAGCAGCTTGGCTAGCGGGAGCGTCTATGAGCAGTTCTTC. It translates to CASSLASGSVYEQFF.

This clone was detected a few times. The V gene is TRBV27, the J gene TRBJ1-2; D remains ambiguous. Germline lookup yields CDR1 MNHEY and CDR2 SMNVEV (reference sequence). CDR3 size: 15 residues. V was cut by 5 bases and J by 0 bases, with 13 bases left in between. CDR3 nucleotides: TGTGCCAGCAGTCCGACCACTAATGCTAACTATGGCTACACCTTC. Amino acids: CASSPTTNANYGYTF.

Only one count was recorded for this clone. V usage is TRBV30 and J usage is TRBJ1-4; the D gene is possibly TRBD1 (5 bases). CDR1 is GTSNPN, CDR2 SVGIG, per germline (reference sequence). Trimming took off 3 bases at V and 5 bases at J, with 19 bases between the two ends. The CDR3 spans 16 residues. The CDR3 loop reads CAWSPPRGGLNEKLFF. The CDR3 DNA sequence: TGTGCCTGGAGCCCTCCCCGGGGGGGACTCAATGAAAAACTGTTTTTT. The variable domain in full, completed from reference TRBV30 and TRBJ1-4, reads SQTIHQWPATLVQPVGSPLSLECTVEGTSNPNLYWYRQAAGRGLQLLFYSVGIGQISSEVPQNLSASRPQDRQFILSSKKLLLSDSGFYLCAWSPPRGGLNEKLFFGSGTQLSVL.

CDR3 in DNA: TGTGCCAGCAGGACCCTAAGCGCCCCCTCCTACGAGCAGTACTTC. It codes for CASRTLSAPSYEQYF. The chain joins TRBV6-5 to TRBJ2-7; D not certain. CDR1 and CDR2 (germline): MNHEY, SVGAGI. CDR3 length: 15 residues. V gave up 6 bases and J gave up 0 bases, with 15 bases separating them.

This chain joins TRBV28 and TRBJ2-3; D unclear. CDR1 and CDR2 (germline): MDHEN, SYDVKM. This CDR3 comprises 12 residues. Trimming took off 2 bases at V and 4 bases at J, with 4 bases between the two ends. CDR3 coding DNA: TGTGCCAGCAGTTTACCGGCAGATACGCAGTATTTT. The encoded protein is CASSLPADTQYF.

J is TRBJ1-5 and V is TRBV5-8; weak D call: TRBD1 (6 bases). In germline, CDR1 is SGHTS, CDR2 YDEGEE. This CDR3 spans 13 amino acids. The V end was cut by 1 base, the J end by 7 bases, with 9 bases between. CDR3 sequence reads: CASSLTGLQPQHF. In DNA form, the CDR3 reads TGTGCCAGCAGCTTGACAGGGCTACAGCCCCAGCATTTT.

This chain connects TRBV28 to TRBJ1-1; D is uncertain. The CDR3 contains 16 residues. The germline gives CDR1 MDHEN, CDR2 SYDVKM. Deletions cut 0 bases from V and 10 bases from J, with 21 bases between. The CDR3 DNA is TGTGCCAGCAGTTTATGGACGGAGGGCCGGATGGTTGGAGCTTTCTTT. Protein product: CASSLWTEGRMVGAFF. Full variable domain (remainder filled in from reference TRBV28 and TRBJ1-1): DVKVTQSSRYLVKRTGEKVFLECVQDMDHENMFWYRQDPGLGLRLIYFSYDVKMKEKGDIPEGYSVSREKKERFSLILESASTNQTSMYLCASSLWTEGRMVGAFFGQGTRLTVV.

The chain uses TRBV4-3 and TRBJ2-1, with D perhaps matching TRBD2 (5 bases). Trimming pared 5 bases from V and 10 bases from J, leaving 15 bases between. CDR3 length: 13 amino acids. CDR1 is LGHNA, CDR2 YSLEER, per germline. Written as DNA, the CDR3 is TGCGCCAGCAGCGAAGTAGACCAGCGGGAGCAGTTCTTC. This gives the protein CASSEVDQREQFF.

The table lists this clone with a count of one. This chain connects TRBV4-3 to TRBJ2-1, with D perhaps matching TRBD2 (6 bases). V dropped 4 bases and J dropped 2 bases, with 15 bases sitting between them. The CDR3 runs to 16 residues. Germline-derived CDR1 and CDR2 are LGHNA and YSLEER. The CDR3 bases are TGCGCCAGCAGCCCCAACCCCACGGGGGCCTACAATGAGCAGTTCTTC. Encoded protein: CASSPNPTGAYNEQFF.

The rearrangement links TRBV5-6 to TRBJ2-2, with 7 bases that match TRBD2. The CDR3 has 15 residues. Germline V gene lookup returns CDR1 SGHDT and CDR2 YYEEEE. J was trimmed by 0 bases and V by 7 bases; bases with no gene match: 6. CDR3 in amino acids: CASHSGPANTGELFF. The CDR3 DNA reads TGTGCCAGCCATAGCGGGCCCGCGAACACCGGGGAGCTGTTTTTT.

The chain uses TRBV27 and TRBJ2-7; D is undetermined. Germline V gene lookup returns CDR1 MNHEY and CDR2 SMNVEV (reference sequence). V was shortened by 8 bases and J by 3 bases, with 17 bases between the two germline ends. The CDR3 sequence is 14 residues long. CDR3 in DNA: TGTGCCAGCCAAATCTCATTCGGCGGCTACGAGCAGTACTTC. Translated: CASQISFGGYEQYF.

The sample holds a few counts of this clone. This chain connects TRBV7-9 to TRBJ1-2, with unresolved D. This CDR3 is built from 12 residues. V shed 2 bases and J shed 2 bases, with 3 bases lying between them. Germline V gene lookup returns CDR1 SEHNR and CDR2 FQNEAQ (reference sequence). The CDR3 sequence: CASSLRNYGYTF. CDR3 DNA sequence: TGTGCCAGCAGCTTACGGAACTATGGCTACACCTTC.

The gene calls are TRBV6-6 and TRBJ2-3, with a possible D match to TRBD2 (6 bases). In germline, CDR1 is MNHNY, CDR2 SVGAGI (reference sequence). This CDR3 contains 13 residues. Trimming cost V 7 bases and J 5 bases, with 13 bases left between them. CDR3 residues: CASTPTGGDTQYF. The CDR3 nucleotides read TGTGCCAGCACCCCGACCGGGGGAGATACGCAGTATTTT.

In its sample, this clone was seen a few times. Other DNA sequences in this specimen translate into the identical CDR3. V and J are TRBV6-6 and TRBJ1-1; TRBD1 matches 7 bases. V lost 6 bases and J lost 5; bases outside the gene matches: 3. The CDR3 runs 12 residues. Germline CDR1 is MNHNY and CDR2 is SVGAGI (reference sequence). CDR3 region: CASRRQGTEAFF. CDR3 sequence (DNA): TGTGCCAGCAGACGACAGGGAACTGAAGCTTTCTTT.

V is TRBV19 and J is TRBJ2-7, with D perhaps matching TRBD2 (6 bases). V was clipped by 2 bases and J by 7 bases, with 18 bases between them. Germline V gives CDR1 LNHDA, CDR2 SQIVND (reference sequence). The CDR3 length is 15 residues. CDR3 region: CASSISALAPVEQYF. The CDR3 DNA reads as TGTGCCAGTAGTATATCCGCCCTAGCGCCAGTGGAGCAGTACTTC.

The genes are TRBV4-3 and TRBJ1-2; the D gene is possibly TRBD1 (6 bases). This CDR3 spans 18 amino acids. Deletions cut 0 bases from V and 5 bases from J, with 22 bases between. Germline CDR1 reads LGHNA; CDR2 reads YSLEER. The CDR3 DNA sequence: TGCGCCAGCAGCCAAGACCGGCCAGGGGTTGGATTTGGGTATGGCTACACCTTC. Its translation is CASSQDRPGVGFGYGYTF.